What follows is one TCR beta chain and its context. Its target is not known. UMI-labeled TRB cDNA libraries were prepared by 5' RACE. TCRdb reprocessed the 5' RACE reads, with one entry per CDR3 protein and no DNA. Here the sample table reports around 61,000 distinct CDR3 sequences. Naive CD8+ T cells displayed a CD45RO-CCR7+CD27+CD95- phenotype. Germline-derived CDR1 and CDR2 are SGHTA and FQGNSA. The CDR3 runs 15 residues. This entry belongs to a study of CXCR3-negative and CXCR3-positive naive CD8 T cells. Overall study results and limits: When CXCR3-positive naive cells were set against CXCR3-negative naive cells, the former had more hydrophobic TRB CDR3s. CXCR3-negative and CXCR3-positive naive cells shared comparable TRBV-TRBJ usage, but memory cells did not.

The sequenced material came from naive CXCR3+ CD8+ T cells from blood. Subset meaning: CD45RO-CCR7+CD27+CD95- naive CD8+ T cells expressing CXCR3 (TNR3+). The TCR sequence derives from a human donor in good health. Some clones in this sample may be carry-over from other donors' samples. The rearrangement joins TRBV7-2 to TRBJ2-5; checking the TCRdb D call of TRBD1 is not possible without DNA. The CDR3 region is CASSTLARDWETQYF.